This TCR beta chain was identified in a study of blood T cell repertoires in COVID-19. Study summary: Acute and convalescent COVID-19 samples came from the United States, Italy and Spain. PBMCs, B-cell-depleted T cells, or T cells were the source of the cDNA or gDNA that made up the material.

This clone was detected only once. Original methodology: Quantification of nucleated cells was approximated via reference gene primer amplification. Method: immunoSEQ multiplex PCR; TCRdb's copy keeps in-frame clones and lacks some. The V and J calls and clone size come from that table; D and trimming were worked out from the DNA. The sample has approximately 290,000 clones; about 89% are singletons. This CDR3 is 15 amino acids long. Germline-derived CDR1 and CDR2 are LNHDA and SQIVND (reference sequence). The V end was cut by 6 bases, the J end by 4 bases, with 16 bases between. Sequenced: peripheral blood. The source of this sequence is a man aged 25 to 45 with acute or convalescent COVID-19. This chain connects TRBV19 to TRBJ1-5; D perhaps matches TRBD1 (5 bases). CDR3 residues: CASSRGGGLNQPQHF. In nucleotides, the CDR3 is TGTGCCAGTAGCCGTGGGGGAGGGTTGAATCAGCCCCAGCATTTT.